The 26 T cell receptor beta chains below all came from one sample that was sequenced in a study of beta chain features in type 1 diabetes. Overall study results and limits: TCRB CDR3s from Type 1 diabetes patients were moderately but significantly shorter in all four CD4+ subsets.

Antigen specificity for these receptors is unknown. Of the isolated RNA, all was reverse transcribed, and so the sequenced material was expressed TCRB transcripts. Clones were sequenced by immunoSEQ multiplex PCR, and TCRdb holds only the in-frame ones, with some missing. The sample comprises some 110,000 clones, about 17% of which are singletons, and 2% to 3% rests with the top ten. Sequencing input: central memory CD4+ T cells from blood. These receptors all come from a man in his thirties or forties with type 1 diabetes.

The rearrangement uses TRBV4-3 and TRBJ1-6; no definite D call. The CDR3 loop spans 15 amino acids. The V end lost 0 bases, the J end lost 8 bases, and 11 bases lay between the germline ends. Germline-derived CDR1 and CDR2 are LGHNA and YSLEER. The CDR3 DNA follows: TGCGCCAGCAGCCAAGAACTAAGGCCGGATTCACCCCTCCACTTT. This sequence encodes CASSQELRPDSPLHF.

This clone was counted a few times. This chain uses TRBV7-8 with TRBJ1-5, with D possibly being TRBD1 (5 bases). CDR1 is SGHVS, CDR2 FQNEAQ, per germline. The V and J ends lost 4 bases and 6 bases respectively, with 10 bases between them. This CDR3 is 13 amino acids long. The CDR3 bases are TGTGCCAGCAGCTACTCTGGGGGTCAGCCCCAGCATTTT. This encodes CASSYSGGQPQHF.

This clone was recorded a few times. This sample also contains other DNA sequences that code for the same CDR3. The J gene is TRBJ2-7, the V gene TRBV28; D is undetermined. Germline V CDR1 and CDR2: MDHEN, SYDVKM. The CDR3 sequence is 12 residues long. V lost 3 bases, J lost 3 bases, and 6 bases lay in between. The CDR3 is CASSLGGYEQYF. The CDR3, as DNA: TGTGCCAGCAGTTTGGGCGGCTACGAGCAGTACTTC.

The J gene is TRBJ2-7, the V gene TRBV7-2; 10 bases are a match to TRBD2. Germline CDR1 is SGHTA and CDR2 is FQGNSA. V lost 6 bases and J lost 3; bases outside the gene matches: 8. The CDR3 contains 15 residues. The DNA for the CDR3 is TGTGCCAGCAGTTCTAGCGGGGGACTGTTCTACGAGCAGTACTTC. As protein: CASSSSGGLFYEQYF. Combining the CDR3 with reference TRBV7-2 and TRBJ2-7 gives the whole variable domain GAGVSQSPSNKVTEKGKDVELRCDPISGHTALYWYRQSLGQGLEFLIYFQGNSAPDKSGLPSDRFSAERTGGSVSTLTIQRTQQEDSAVYLCASSSSGGLFYEQYFGPGTRLTVT.

In its sample, this clone was seen a few times. The chain recombines TRBV6-5 with TRBJ2-1; D is uncertain. The CDR3 extends over 12 amino acids. Between the trimmed V and J ends, which lost 2 bases and 8 bases, there was a span of 7 bases. Germline CDR1 and CDR2: MNHEY and SVGAGI. CDR3 bases: TGTGCCAGCAGTTACGAAGGAGATGAGCAGTTCTTC. It codes for CASSYEGDEQFF.

The rearrangement uses TRBV7-2 and TRBJ1-2; D uncertain. Germline V lookup: CDR1 SGHTA, CDR2 FQGNSA. The length of the CDR3 is 14 residues. Deletions cut 5 bases from V and 4 bases from J, with 14 bases between. CDR3 in amino acids: CASSPLETSYGYTF. The CDR3 nucleotides read TGTGCCAGCAGCCCCTTAGAAACCAGCTATGGCTACACCTTC.

The chain has TRBV30 and TRBJ1-6; D possibly corresponds to TRBD1 (5 bases). V lost 0 bases and J lost 9, with 9 bases in between. This CDR3 has 13 amino acids. Germline CDR1 reads GTSNPN; CDR2 reads SVGIG (reference sequence). The CDR3 is CAWSVAGFSPLHF. DNA of the CDR3: TGTGCCTGGAGTGTGGCAGGGTTTTCACCCCTCCACTTT.

Comments on this clone: The same CDR3 is also encoded by other DNA sequences in this sample. The chain couples TRBV7-2 to TRBJ2-5; 15 nucleotides line up with TRBD2. In germline, CDR1 is SGHTA, CDR2 FQGNSA. Germline trimming cut 0 bases from V and 4 bases from J; bases unmatched to any gene: 9. This CDR3 is built from 19 residues. CDR3 loop: CASSLAPGLAGGRGETQYF. CDR3 sequence (DNA): TGTGCCAGCAGCTTAGCCCCGGGACTAGCGGGGGGCAGGGGAGAGACCCAGTACTTC.

V usage is TRBV6-1 and J usage is TRBJ2-1, with D possibly TRBD2 on 6 matching bases. The V gene lost 5 bases and the J gene lost 4 bases, with 12 bases spanning the gap. The CDR3 loop spans 14 amino acids. Per the germline V gene, CDR1 is MNHNS and CDR2 is SASEGT. Here the CDR3 DNA reads TGTGCCAGCAGTTTACGGGGGACTTACAATGAGCAGTTCTTC. Its protein product is CASSLRGTYNEQFF.

Worth noting for this clone: At one of its ends the junction is not consistent with the germline gene, which may arise from a read error. This chain connects TRBV28 to TRBJ2-5, with D perhaps given as TRBD1 or TRBD2 (5 bases each). Germline CDR1 MDHEN, CDR2 SYDVKM. The CDR3 length is 15 residues. The CDR3 nucleotides read TGTGCCAGCAGTTTATTCGGGCGTGGCCGGGGCACCCCTAACTTC. It codes for CASSLFGRGRGTPNF.

The chain recombines TRBV7-3 with TRBJ2-5, with D unclear. CDR3 length: 13 amino acids. Per germline, CDR1 SGHTA and CDR2 FQGTGA. V lost 5 bases and J lost 5, with 12 bases in between. The DNA of the CDR3 is TGTGCCAGCAGCCCCCAGCCTCAGGAGACCCAGTACTTC. Its protein is CASSPQPQETQYF.

This clone appeared many times. This chain joins TRBV7-9 and TRBJ2-3; 8 positions match TRBD2. V shed 5 bases and J 0 bases; nucleotides not matched to a gene: 7. Germline CDR1 SEHNR, CDR2 FQNEAQ (reference sequence). The CDR3 length is 16 residues. Here the CDR3 DNA reads TGTGCCAGCAGCCACCCTAGCGGGCCTAGCACAGATACGCAGTATTTT. Amino acids: CASSHPSGPSTDTQYF.

J is TRBJ1-1 and V is TRBV19; 8 bases align to TRBD1. CDR3 size: 14 residues. Germline V gene data show CDR1 as LNHDA and CDR2 as SQIVND (reference sequence). The junction had 3 bases not matched to a gene; V was cut back by 0 bases and J by 6 bases. CDR3 loop: CASSIEQGVPEAFF. The CDR3 coding sequence is TGTGCCAGTAGTATAGAACAGGGGGTTCCTGAAGCTTTCTTT.

This clone turned up a few times. In DNA, the CDR3 is TGTGCCAGCTCACCCGGGACCAACAATGAGCAGTTCTTC. Its protein is CASSPGTNNEQFF. The chain carries TRBV18 and TRBJ2-1; D tentatively fits TRBD1 or TRBD2 (5 bases each). V was cut by 3 bases and J by 5 bases, with 8 bases left in between. There are 13 residues in the CDR3. The germline V gene encodes CDR1 KGHSH and CDR2 LQKENI.

This clone appeared a few times. The genes are TRBV6-5 and TRBJ2-1; tentative D call: TRBD2 (6 bases). Trimming removed 6 bases from V and 4 bases from J, with 13 bases in between. This CDR3 is built from 14 residues. From germline, CDR1 is MNHEY and CDR2 SVGAGI. CDR3 sequence: CASSPWGEYNEQFF. In DNA, the CDR3 is TGTGCCAGCAGCCCGTGGGGGGAGTACAATGAGCAGTTCTTC.

In its sample, this clone was seen a few times. V and J are TRBV20-1 and TRBJ1-2, with unresolved D. The CDR3 sequence is 10 residues long. Trimming cost V 5 bases and J 4 bases, with 5 bases left between them. Germline loops: CDR1 DFQATT, CDR2 SNEGSKA (reference sequence). The CDR3 region is CSAGLYGYTF. DNA for the CDR3: TGCAGTGCTGGGCTCTATGGCTACACCTTC.

This clone was detected only a few times. The V call is TRBV29-1, the J call TRBJ1-2, with 9 nucleotides matching TRBD1. This CDR3 is 13 amino acids long. Germline values: CDR1 SQVTM, CDR2 ANQGSEA. Germline trimming cut 0 bases from V and 8 bases from J; bases unmatched to any gene: 4. The CDR3: CSVEDRTGAGYTF. The CDR3 DNA follows: TGCAGCGTTGAAGACAGGACAGGGGCCGGCTACACCTTC.

V is TRBV11-2 and J is TRBJ2-4; TRBD1 agrees at 11 bases. CDR1 is SGHAT, CDR2 FQNNGV, per germline. The length of the CDR3 is 16 residues. Unmatched junction bases numbered 11, after V lost 6 bases and J lost 7 bases. The CDR3 nucleotides are TGTGCCAGCAGTGGACACGGACAGGGGGCCGGGAACATTCAGTACTTC. Translated, it gives CASSGHGQGAGNIQYF.

The chain links TRBV29-1 to TRBJ2-7, with D perhaps given as TRBD1 or TRBD2 (5 bases each). Trimming cost V 6 bases and J 6 bases, with 18 bases left between them. The germline gives CDR1 SQVTM, CDR2 ANQGSEA. This CDR3 spans 13 amino acids. CDR3 DNA sequence: TGCAGCGTGGGGAGAACCCTTAGGGGCGAGCAGTACTTC. It yields the protein CSVGRTLRGEQYF.

This clone occurred a few times. The likely explanation is a read error, given a far larger clone one base away. V gene TRBV25-1 combines with J gene TRBJ1-2; D may be TRBD1 (5 bases). This CDR3 has 15 residues. Germline V gene sequence: CDR1 MGHDK, CDR2 SYGVNS. The CDR3 region has the DNA TGTGCCAGCAGGGAATCCCGCAGGGCTAGCTATGGCTACACCTTC. Its translation: CASRESRRASYGYTF.

This chain links TRBV2 with TRBJ1-2; 8 bases align to TRBD1. With 8 bases clipped from V and 8 bases from J, the junction kept 7 bases outside the gene matches. The CDR3 spans 12 residues. Germline CDR1 SNHLY, CDR2 FYNNEI. This chain's CDR3 is CASFQGAGGYTF. CDR3 sequence (DNA): TGTGCCAGCTTTCAGGGGGCGGGAGGCTACACCTTC.

As to this clone: In the same sample, other DNA sequences code for this CDR3. The V and J genes are TRBV7-2 and TRBJ1-2, with D possibly matching TRBD1 (6 bases). V shed 5 bases and J shed 2 bases, with 9 bases lying between them. The germline V gene has CDR1 SGHTA and CDR2 FQGNSA. This CDR3 region has 13 residues. CDR3 in amino acids: CASSPDRNYGYTF. The CDR3 DNA follows: TGTGCCAGCAGCCCCGACAGGAACTATGGCTACACCTTC.

The chain combines TRBV29-1 with TRBJ2-1, with TRBD1 matching 7 bases. Trimming at V came to 6 bases and at J to 4 bases, leaving 3 bases not matched to a gene. From germline, CDR1 is SQVTM and CDR2 ANQGSEA. This CDR3 contains 12 residues. Here the CDR3 reads CSVPGQYNEQFF. The CDR3 bases are TGCAGCGTCCCGGGACAGTACAATGAGCAGTTCTTC.

The V call is TRBV30, the J call TRBJ1-5, with a weak D call TRBD1 (5 bases). Germline CDR1 is GTSNPN and CDR2 is SVGIG (reference sequence). The CDR3 runs to 14 residues. V was trimmed by 3 bases and J by 6 bases, leaving 15 bases between them. The CDR3 loop is CAWRDGTEGQPQHF. The DNA of the CDR3 is TGTGCCTGGAGAGACGGGACTGAAGGTCAGCCCCAGCATTTT.

This clone was counted once. This chain joins TRBV6-6 and TRBJ1-2; 8 bases map to TRBD1. This CDR3 comprises 13 residues. Unmatched junction bases numbered 6, after V lost 5 bases and J lost 7 bases. Per the germline V gene, CDR1 is MNHNY and CDR2 is SVGAGI (reference sequence). CDR3 DNA sequence: TGTGCCAGCAGTAACACAGGGGGAGGTGGCTACACCTTC. Translating gives CASSNTGGGGYTF.

This clone came up a few times. The V and J genes are TRBV5-4 and TRBJ2-5, with TRBD1 as a possible D gene (5 bases). The germline V gene has CDR1 SGHNT and CDR2 YYREEE (reference sequence). CDR3 length equals 14 residues. The V gene lost 2 bases and the J gene lost 4 bases, with 12 bases spanning the gap. The CDR3 region has the DNA TGTGCCAGCAGCTTAGTAGGGGCCGGAGAGACCCAGTACTTC. This encodes CASSLVGAGETQYF.